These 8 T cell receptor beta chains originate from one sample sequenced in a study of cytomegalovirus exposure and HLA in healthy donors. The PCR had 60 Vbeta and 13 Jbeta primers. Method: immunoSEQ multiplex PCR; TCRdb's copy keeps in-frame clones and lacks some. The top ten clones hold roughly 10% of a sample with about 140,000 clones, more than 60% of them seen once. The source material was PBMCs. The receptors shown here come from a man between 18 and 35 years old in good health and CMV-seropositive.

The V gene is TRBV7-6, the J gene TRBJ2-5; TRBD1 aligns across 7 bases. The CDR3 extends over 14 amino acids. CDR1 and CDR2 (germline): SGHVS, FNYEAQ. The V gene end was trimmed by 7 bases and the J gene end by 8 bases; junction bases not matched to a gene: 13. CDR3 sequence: CASTPSTGISTQYF. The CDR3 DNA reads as TGTGCCAGCACCCCCTCGACAGGGATCTCCACCCAGTACTTC.

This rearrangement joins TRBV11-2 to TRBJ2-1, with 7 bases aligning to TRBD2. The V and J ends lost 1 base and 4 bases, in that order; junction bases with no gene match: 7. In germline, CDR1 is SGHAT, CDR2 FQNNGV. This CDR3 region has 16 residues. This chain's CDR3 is CASSLVAGVIYNEQFF. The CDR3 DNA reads TGTGCCAGCAGCTTAGTGGCGGGAGTTATATACAATGAGCAGTTCTTC.

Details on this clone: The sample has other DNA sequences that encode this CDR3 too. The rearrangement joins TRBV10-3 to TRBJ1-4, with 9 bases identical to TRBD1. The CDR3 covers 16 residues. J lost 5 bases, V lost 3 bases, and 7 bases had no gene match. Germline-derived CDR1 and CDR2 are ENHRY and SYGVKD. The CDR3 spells CAISETMDRGNEKLFF. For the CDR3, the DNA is TGTGCCATCAGTGAAACCATGGACAGGGGCAATGAAAAACTGTTTTTT.

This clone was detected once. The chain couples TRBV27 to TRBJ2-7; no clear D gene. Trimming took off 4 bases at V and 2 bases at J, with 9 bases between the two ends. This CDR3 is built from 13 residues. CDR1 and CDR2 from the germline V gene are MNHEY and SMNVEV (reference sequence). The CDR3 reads CASSSTQTYEQYF. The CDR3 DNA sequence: TGTGCCAGCAGTTCGACACAAACCTACGAGCAGTACTTC.

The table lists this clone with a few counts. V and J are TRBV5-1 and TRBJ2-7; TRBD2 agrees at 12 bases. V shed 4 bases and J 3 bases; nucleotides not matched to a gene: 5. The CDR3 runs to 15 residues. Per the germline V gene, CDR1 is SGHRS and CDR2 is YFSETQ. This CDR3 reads CASSPSGRVYYEQYF. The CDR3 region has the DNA TGCGCCAGCAGCCCTAGCGGGAGGGTGTACTACGAGCAGTACTTC.

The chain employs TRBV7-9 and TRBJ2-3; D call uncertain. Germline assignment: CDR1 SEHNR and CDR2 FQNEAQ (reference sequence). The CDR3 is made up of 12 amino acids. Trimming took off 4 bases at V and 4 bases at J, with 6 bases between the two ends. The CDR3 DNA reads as TGTGCCAGCAGCTCTGGAGCAGATACGCAGTATTTT. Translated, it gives CASSSGADTQYF. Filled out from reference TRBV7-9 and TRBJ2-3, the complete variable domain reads DTGVSQNPRHKITKRGQNVTFRCDPISEHNRLYWYRQTLGQGPEFLTYFQNEAQLEKSRLLSDRFSAERPKGSFSTLEIQRTEQGDSAMYLCASSSGADTQYFGPGTRLTVL.

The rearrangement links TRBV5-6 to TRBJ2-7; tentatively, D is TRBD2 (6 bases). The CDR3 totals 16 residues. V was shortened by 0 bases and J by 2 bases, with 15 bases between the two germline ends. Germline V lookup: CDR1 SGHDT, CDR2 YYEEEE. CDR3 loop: CASSLDRGGFTYEQYF. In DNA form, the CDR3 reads TGTGCCAGCAGCTTGGATCGTGGGGGGTTCACCTACGAGCAGTACTTC.

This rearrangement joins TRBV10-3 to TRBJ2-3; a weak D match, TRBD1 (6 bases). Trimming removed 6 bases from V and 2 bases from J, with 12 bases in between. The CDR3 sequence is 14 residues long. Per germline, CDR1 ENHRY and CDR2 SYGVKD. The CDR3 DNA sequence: TGTGCCATCAGCGAAGGACAGTTCACAGATACGCAGTATTTT. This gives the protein CAISEGQFTDTQYF.